This section outlines one T cell receptor beta chain sequence together with its context. Clones were sequenced by immunoSEQ multiplex PCR, and TCRdb holds only the in-frame ones, with some missing. The data contain 280,000 or so clones, 85% of them singletons. There are 15 residues in the CDR3. V was shortened by 6 bases and J by 0 bases, with 15 bases between the two germline ends. Germline V gene data show CDR1 as MGHDK and CDR2 as SYGVNS. The study counted Cohort 3 donors as recovered given two negative PCRs, clearance, or symptom resolution. This entry is derived from a study of blood T cell repertoires in COVID-19. Study-level background: Nucleic acid was either cDNA or gDNA, and it came from T cells, B-cell-depleted T cells, or PBMCs.

J is TRBJ2-7 and V is TRBV25-1; a possible D gene is TRBD2 (6 bases). The sequencing sample was made of PBMCs or T cells enriched from blood (not recorded which). The source is a woman between 50 and 59 years old who had recovered from COVID-19. CDR3 in amino acids: CASRGKEGSSYEQYF. The CDR3 DNA is TGTGCCAGCAGAGGAAAGGAGGGAAGCTCCTACGAGCAGTACTTC.